Given below is one T cell receptor (beta chain) in context. Its antigen is unidentified. At one end the junction does not follow the germline gene, possibly because of a read error. Profiling that covered TCR beta VDJ and CDR3 relied on genomic DNA as its template. TCRdb reanalysed the reads using MiXCR and keeps one entry per CDR3 protein. Among around 140,000 distinct CDR3 sequences listed, 35% to 50% were seen once. The data originate from a study of CD8+CD57+ T cells in acquired aplastic anemia. The wider study: DNA per sorted CD4+ or CD8+ sample ranged about 0.2 to 27.4 ug, averaging about 3 ug. For CD4+ cells, healthy donors had an average of roughly 9.8 million reads.

The germline CDR1 and CDR2 sequences are MDHEN and SYDVKM. This CDR3 has 13 residues. The study, taken as a whole, reports: The study found no significant CD8+ Simpson's diversity difference between patients and controls.

The chain has TRBV28 and TRBJ2-2, with D perhaps TRBD1 or TRBD2 (5 bases each). The receptor's source is a human donor in good health, serving as a control. The specimen sequenced was sorted CD4+, CD8+, or CD8+CD57+ T cells (not recorded which) from PBMCs. The CDR3 region has the DNA TGTGCCAGCAGATTAGGGGCAGCCGGGGAGCTGCTTTTT. This translates into CASRLGAAGELLF.